This is a list of T cell receptor beta chains from one sample in a study of graft-versus-host responses after intestinal transplantation. These receptors' targets are unknown. Libraries were prepared by immunoSEQ multiplex PCR; TCRdb keeps only in-frame clonotypes and omits some of them. Here the sample spans some 120,000 clones, around 90% being singletons. The sequencing here drew on unstimulated CD4+ T cells sorted from spleen or lymph node cells, taken before intestinal transplant. Receptor source: a human donor who received an intestinal transplant. Both conserved end residues are part of each CDR3. Fields, in order: V gene, CDR3 length, CDR3 protein.

V gene: TRBV7-6; CDR3 length: 16; CDR3 protein: CASSLEGQAGANVLTF
V gene: TRBV28; CDR3 length: 14; CDR3 protein: CASSSPGATGELFF
V gene: TRBV19; CDR3 length: 18; CDR3 protein: CASSVFGVAGASYNEQFF
V gene: TRBV9; CDR3 length: 17; CDR3 protein: CASSKLTGSISGNTIYF
V gene: TRBV5-1; CDR3 length: 17; CDR3 protein: CASSPSEDRQSTDTQYF
V gene: TRBV7-9; CDR3 length: 16; CDR3 protein: CASSLGQGLVGNTIYF
V gene: TRBV4-1; CDR3 length: 15; CDR3 protein: CASSHGQDRGRGYTF
V gene: TRBV5-1; CDR3 length: 14; CDR3 protein: CASAGQGLTDTQYF
V gene: TRBV5-1; CDR3 length: 13; CDR3 protein: CASSRGFEETQYF
V gene: TRBV7-8; CDR3 length: 15; CDR3 protein: CASSLAPGGFYEQYF
V gene: TRBV5-4; CDR3 length: 13; CDR3 protein: CASSLDSTDTQYF
V gene: TRBV7-9; CDR3 length: 14; CDR3 protein: CASSLHAGDTEAFF
V gene: TRBV7-9; CDR3 length: 12; CDR3 protein: CASTSRKAEAFF
V gene: TRBV11-1; CDR3 length: 12; CDR3 protein: CASSQGRYEQYF
V gene: TRBV6-5; CDR3 length: 13; CDR3 protein: CASSPRVSYGYTF
V gene: TRBV7-8; CDR3 length: 14; CDR3 protein: CASSTGTGLYEQYF
V gene: TRBV4-1; CDR3 length: 13; CDR3 protein: CASSLKEREKLFF
V gene: TRBV19; CDR3 length: 11; CDR3 protein: CASSIKEKLFF
V gene: TRBV4-1; CDR3 length: 18; CDR3 protein: CASSQGRLAGGYQETQYF
V gene: TRBV27; CDR3 length: 15; CDR3 protein: CASSGQGSYNSPLHF
V gene: TRBV9; CDR3 length: 15; CDR3 protein: CASSPRQGSGSPLHF
V gene: TRBV11-2; CDR3 length: 15; CDR3 protein: CASSPFQVSGNTIYF
V gene: TRBV5-4; CDR3 length: 14; CDR3 protein: CASSSDPSTDTQYF
V gene: TRBV7-3; CDR3 length: 15; CDR3 protein: CASSSGQAPYNEQFF
V gene: TRBV7-9; CDR3 length: 15; CDR3 protein: CASSLAGANTGELFF
V gene: TRBV28; CDR3 length: 12; CDR3 protein: CASSLARDGYTF
V gene: TRBV5-4; CDR3 length: 13; CDR3 protein: CASRETIQETQYF
V gene: TRBV6-5; CDR3 length: 14; CDR3 protein: CASSYNHNNSPLHF
V gene: TRBV5-1; CDR3 length: 13; CDR3 protein: CASSLVGDTEAFF
V gene: TRBV7-9; CDR3 length: 15; CDR3 protein: CASSFQGGVNSPLHF
V gene: TRBV11-2; CDR3 length: 15; CDR3 protein: CASSPPGGRLNEQFF
V gene: TRBV5-1; CDR3 length: 15; CDR3 protein: CASSLEGGAYNEQFF
V gene: TRBV5-1; CDR3 length: 17; CDR3 protein: CASSLGPRTGDIDTQYF
V gene: TRBV7-8; CDR3 length: 14; CDR3 protein: CASSPSQIYTEAFF
V gene: TRBV4-2; CDR3 length: 19; CDR3 protein: CASSQARWTSGGHTDTQYF
V gene: TRBV19; CDR3 length: 15; CDR3 protein: CASSIGAGRNQPQHF
V gene: TRBV2; CDR3 length: 15; CDR3 protein: CASSTQSISNQPQHF